This T cell receptor beta chain emerged from a study of identical twins. Study results and caveats: The conclusions drew on cross-sectional statistical analysis instead of tracking the same donors.

Healthy Caucasians alone served as donors. Per germline, CDR1 MGHRA and CDR2 YSYEKL. CDR3 length: 12 amino acids. The V end was cut by 6 bases, the J end by 8 bases, with 11 bases between. As regards this clonotype: No antigen is known for it.

TCRdb ran MiXCR on the 5' RACE reads and lists one entry per CDR3 protein. The sample has approximately 300,000 distinct CDR3 sequences; 9.5% are singletons. These data also featured in a second study, about yellow fever vaccine responses in identical twins.

The rearrangement links TRBV4-1 to TRBJ2-1; unclear D gene. The specimen sequenced was CD8+ T cells sorted from blood. This TCR came from a woman aged 18-29 years in good health. CDR3 DNA: TGCGCCAGCAGATTAGCTTTCTATGAGCAGTTCTTC. Protein: CASRLAFYEQFF.